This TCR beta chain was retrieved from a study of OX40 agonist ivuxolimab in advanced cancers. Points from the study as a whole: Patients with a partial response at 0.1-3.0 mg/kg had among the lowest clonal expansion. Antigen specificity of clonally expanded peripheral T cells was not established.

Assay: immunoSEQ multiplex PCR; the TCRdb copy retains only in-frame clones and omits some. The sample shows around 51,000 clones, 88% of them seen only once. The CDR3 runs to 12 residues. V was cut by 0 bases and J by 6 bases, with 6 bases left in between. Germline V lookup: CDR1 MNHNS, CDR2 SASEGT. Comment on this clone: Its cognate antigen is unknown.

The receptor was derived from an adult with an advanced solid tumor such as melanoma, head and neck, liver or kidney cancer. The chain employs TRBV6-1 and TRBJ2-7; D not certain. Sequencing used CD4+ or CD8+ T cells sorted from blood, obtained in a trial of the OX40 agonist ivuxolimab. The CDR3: CASSEAFSEQYF. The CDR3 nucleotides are TGTGCCAGCAGTGAAGCCTTCAGCGAGCAGTACTTC.